This TCR beta chain was captured by sequencing in a study of cytomegalovirus exposure and HLA in healthy donors. Study-wide context: Earlier results showed 120 million or so unique TCR beta sequences derived from roughly 180 million T cells. For the approximately 420 genotyped donors, 81% fell within the Caucasian-associated ancestry cluster. Findings of the study overall: Analyses of presence and absence presupposed an approximately uniform sequencing depth across donors.

Note on this clone: Its antigen is unidentified.

Primers for the PCR totalled 60 Vbeta and 13 Jbeta. Generated by immunoSEQ multiplex PCR, the TCRdb table keeps only in-frame clones and is missing some. Of under 200,000 clones in the sample, about 75% were seen once. The donors, nominally healthy at sampling, likely had unrecorded immune exposures. The origin of this receptor is a female donor in good health and CMV-seronegative. The source material was PBMCs.

The CDR3 here is CASSYLPAYEQYF. The CDR3 region has the DNA TGTGCCAGCAGTTACCTCCCTGCCTACGAGCAGTACTTC. The V gene is TRBV6-5, the J gene TRBJ2-7; D unresolved. V shed 2 bases and J shed 2 bases, with 7 bases lying between them. The CDR3 runs to 13 residues. Germline V gene sequence: CDR1 MNHEY, CDR2 SVGAGI.